This T cell receptor beta chain appears in the sequencing data of a study of blood T cell repertoires in COVID-19. Study-wide context: Acute and convalescent COVID-19 specimens originated in the United States, Italy and Spain.

The germline gives CDR1 SGHNT, CDR2 YYREEE (reference sequence). The CDR3 has 14 residues. V lost 3 bases to trimming and J lost 6 bases, with 15 bases between them. In the original workflow: Nucleated cell counts were estimated from reference gene primer amplification. Clones were read by immunoSEQ multiplex PCR, and TCRdb kept only the in-frame ones, dropping some. From that table come the V and J calls and clone size; the DNA was used to work out D and trimming. The table records roughly 110,000 clones, 70% to 85% of them present only once. This clonotype was sampled from a woman aged 55-70 years with acute or convalescent COVID-19. Material: peripheral blood. The genes are TRBV5-4 and TRBJ1-1; a weak D match, TRBD1 (5 bases). Written as DNA, the CDR3 is TGTGCCAGCAGCTACACTCTGGGGCTATCTGAAGCTTTCTTT. It is translated as CASSYTLGLSEAFF.